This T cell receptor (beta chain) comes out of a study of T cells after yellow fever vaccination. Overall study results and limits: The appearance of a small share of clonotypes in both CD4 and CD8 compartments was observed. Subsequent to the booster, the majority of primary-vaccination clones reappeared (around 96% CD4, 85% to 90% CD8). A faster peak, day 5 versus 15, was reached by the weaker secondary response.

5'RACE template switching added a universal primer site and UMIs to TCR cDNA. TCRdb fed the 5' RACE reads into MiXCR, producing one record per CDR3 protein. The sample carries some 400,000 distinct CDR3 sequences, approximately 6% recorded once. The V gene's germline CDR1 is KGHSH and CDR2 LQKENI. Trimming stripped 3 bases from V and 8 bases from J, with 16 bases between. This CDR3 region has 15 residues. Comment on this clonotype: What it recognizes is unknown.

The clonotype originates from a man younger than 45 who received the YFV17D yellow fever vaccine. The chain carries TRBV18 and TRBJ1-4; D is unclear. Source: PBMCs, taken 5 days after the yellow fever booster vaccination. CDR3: CASSPAVGNNEKLFF. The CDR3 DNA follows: TGTGCCAGCTCACCGGCTGTTGGCAATAACGAAAAACTGTTTTTT. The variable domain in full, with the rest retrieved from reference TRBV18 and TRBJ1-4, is NAGVMQNPRHLVRRRGQEARLRCSPMKGHSHVYWYRQLPEEGLKFMVYLQKENIIDESGMPKERFSAEFPKEGPSILRIQQVVRGDSAAYFCASSPAVGNNEKLFFGSGTQLSVL.